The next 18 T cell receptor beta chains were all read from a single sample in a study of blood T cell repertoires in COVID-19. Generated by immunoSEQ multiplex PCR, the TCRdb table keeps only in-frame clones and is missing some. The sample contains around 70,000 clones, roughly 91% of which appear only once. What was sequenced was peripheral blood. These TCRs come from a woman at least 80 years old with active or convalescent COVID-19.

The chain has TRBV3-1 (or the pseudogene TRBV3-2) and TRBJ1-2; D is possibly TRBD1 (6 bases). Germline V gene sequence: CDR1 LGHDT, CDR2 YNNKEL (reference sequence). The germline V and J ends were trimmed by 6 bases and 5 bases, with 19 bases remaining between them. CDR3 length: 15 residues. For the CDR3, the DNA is TGTGCCAGCAGTCAAAACAGGGTTGTCTATTATGGCTACACCTTC. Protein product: CASSQNRVVYYGYTF.

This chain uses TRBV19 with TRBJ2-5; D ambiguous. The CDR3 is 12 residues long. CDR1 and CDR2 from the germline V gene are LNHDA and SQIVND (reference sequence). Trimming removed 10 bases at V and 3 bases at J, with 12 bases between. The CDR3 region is CATSSGEETQYF. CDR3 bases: TGTGCCACGTCCAGTGGAGAAGAGACCCAGTACTTC.

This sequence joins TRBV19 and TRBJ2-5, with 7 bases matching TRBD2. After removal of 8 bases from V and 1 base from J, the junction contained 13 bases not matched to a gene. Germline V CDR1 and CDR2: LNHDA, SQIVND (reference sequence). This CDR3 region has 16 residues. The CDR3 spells CASFGPRASGQETQYF. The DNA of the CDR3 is TGTGCCAGTTTCGGGCCCCGGGCTAGCGGCCAAGAGACCCAGTACTTC.

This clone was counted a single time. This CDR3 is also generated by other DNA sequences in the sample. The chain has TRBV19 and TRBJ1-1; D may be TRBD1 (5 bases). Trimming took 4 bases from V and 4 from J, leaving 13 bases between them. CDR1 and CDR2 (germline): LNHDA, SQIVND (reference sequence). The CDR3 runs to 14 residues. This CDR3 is CASSTQGSGTEAFF. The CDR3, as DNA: TGTGCCAGTAGTACCCAGGGAAGTGGCACTGAAGCTTTCTTT.

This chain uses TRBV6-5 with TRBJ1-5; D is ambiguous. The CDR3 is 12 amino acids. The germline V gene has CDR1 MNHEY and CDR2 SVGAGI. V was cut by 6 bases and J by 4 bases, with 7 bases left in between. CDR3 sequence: CASREPNQPQHF. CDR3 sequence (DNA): TGTGCCAGCAGGGAGCCGAATCAGCCCCAGCATTTT.

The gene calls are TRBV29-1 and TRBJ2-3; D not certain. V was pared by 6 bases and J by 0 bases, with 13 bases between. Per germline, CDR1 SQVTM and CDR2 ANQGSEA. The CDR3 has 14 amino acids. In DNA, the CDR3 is TGCAGCGTAAATCGGCAGACTAGCACAGATACGCAGTATTTT. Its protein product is CSVNRQTSTDTQYF.

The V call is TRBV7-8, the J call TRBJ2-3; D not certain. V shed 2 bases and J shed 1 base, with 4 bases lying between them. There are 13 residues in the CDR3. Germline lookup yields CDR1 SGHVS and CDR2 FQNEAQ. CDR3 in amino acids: CASSLLRTDTQYF. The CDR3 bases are TGTGCCAGCAGCTTACTACGCACAGATACGCAGTATTTT.

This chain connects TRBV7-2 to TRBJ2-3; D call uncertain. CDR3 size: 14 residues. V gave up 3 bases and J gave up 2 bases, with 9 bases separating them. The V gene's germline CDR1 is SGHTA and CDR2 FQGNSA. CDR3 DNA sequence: TGTGCCAGCAGCTTTTTCTTAAACACAGATACGCAGTATTTT. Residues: CASSFFLNTDTQYF.

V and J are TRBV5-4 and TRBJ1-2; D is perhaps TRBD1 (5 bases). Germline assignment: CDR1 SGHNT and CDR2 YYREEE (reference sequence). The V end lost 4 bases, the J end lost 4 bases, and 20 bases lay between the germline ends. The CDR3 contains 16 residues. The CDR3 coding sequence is TGTGCCAGCAGCCTCCCTGGGGGACGGGGGTCCTATGGCTACACCTTC. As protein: CASSLPGGRGSYGYTF.

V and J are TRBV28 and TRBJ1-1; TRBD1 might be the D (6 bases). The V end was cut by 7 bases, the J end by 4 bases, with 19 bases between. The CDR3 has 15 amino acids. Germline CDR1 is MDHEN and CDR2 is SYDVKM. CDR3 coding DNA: TGTGCCAGCATCAGGGGAGGGAAGCTGGCCACTGAAGCTTTCTTT. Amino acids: CASIRGGKLATEAFF.

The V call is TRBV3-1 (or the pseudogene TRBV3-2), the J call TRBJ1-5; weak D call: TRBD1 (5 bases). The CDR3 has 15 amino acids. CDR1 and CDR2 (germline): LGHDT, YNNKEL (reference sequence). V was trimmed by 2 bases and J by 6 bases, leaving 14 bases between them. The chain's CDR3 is CASSQNQGFGQPQHF. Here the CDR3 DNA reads TGTGCCAGCAGCCAAAACCAGGGATTCGGTCAGCCCCAGCATTTT.

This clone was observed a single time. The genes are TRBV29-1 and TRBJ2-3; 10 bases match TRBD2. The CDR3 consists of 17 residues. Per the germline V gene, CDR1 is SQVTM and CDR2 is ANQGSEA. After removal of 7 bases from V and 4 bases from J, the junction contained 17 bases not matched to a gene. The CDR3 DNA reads TGCAGCGCCTCATTCCCACTAGCGGGGTCGTTTGCAGATACGCAGTATTTT. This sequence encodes CSASFPLAGSFADTQYF.

The CDR3 DNA reads as TGTGCCAGCAGTTCGGGGGTTGGCTACACCTTC. It translates to CASSSGVGYTF. The chain links TRBV12-3 or TRBV12-4 to TRBJ1-2; TRBD1 is a possible D gene (5 bases). Trimming removed 4 bases from V and 7 bases from J, with 7 bases in between. There are 11 residues in the CDR3.

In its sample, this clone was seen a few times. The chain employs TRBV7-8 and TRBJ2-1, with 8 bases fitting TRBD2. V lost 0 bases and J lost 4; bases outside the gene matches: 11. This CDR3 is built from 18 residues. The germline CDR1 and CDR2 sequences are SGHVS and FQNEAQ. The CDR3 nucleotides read TGTGCCAGCAGCTTAGCGATGACCCGGGGGGGAAAATACAATGAGCAGTTCTTC. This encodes CASSLAMTRGGKYNEQFF.

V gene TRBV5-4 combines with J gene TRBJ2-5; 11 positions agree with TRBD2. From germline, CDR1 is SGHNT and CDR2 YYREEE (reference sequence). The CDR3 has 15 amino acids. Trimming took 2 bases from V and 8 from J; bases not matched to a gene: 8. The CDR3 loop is CASSFSGLAGGTQYF. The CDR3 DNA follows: TGTGCCAGCAGCTTTAGTGGGCTAGCGGGGGGAACCCAGTACTTC.

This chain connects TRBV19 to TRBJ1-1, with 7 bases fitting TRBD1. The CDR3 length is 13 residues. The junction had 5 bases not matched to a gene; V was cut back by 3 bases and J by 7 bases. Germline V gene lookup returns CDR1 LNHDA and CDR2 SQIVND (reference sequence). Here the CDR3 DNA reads TGTGCCAGTAGTATTGACAGGGCTCGTGAAGCTTTCTTT. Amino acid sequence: CASSIDRAREAFF.

The CDR3 region has the DNA TGTGCCAGCTCAACCGGGACTAGCAGAACTGAGCAGTTCTTC. Protein product: CASSTGTSRTEQFF. The gene calls are TRBV18 and TRBJ2-1; 9 bases match TRBD2. V gave up 5 bases and J gave up 9 bases; unmatched junction bases: 8. The CDR3 consists of 14 residues. Germline V gene lookup returns CDR1 KGHSH and CDR2 LQKENI.

As DNA, the CDR3 is TGTGCCAGCAGCTCTTACAGGGCCGAGGATGGCTACACCTTC. Protein: CASSSYRAEDGYTF. The gene calls are TRBV7-2 and TRBJ1-2; tentatively, D is TRBD1 (6 bases). In germline, CDR1 is SGHTA, CDR2 FQGNSA. V lost 4 bases to trimming and J lost 6 bases, with 15 bases between them. This CDR3 comprises 14 residues. The full variable domain, its missing parts supplied by reference TRBV7-2 and TRBJ1-2, is GAGVSQSPSNKVTEKGKDVELRCDPISGHTALYWYRQSLGQGLEFLIYFQGNSAPDKSGLPSDRFSAERTGGSVSTLTIQRTQQEDSAVYLCASSSYRAEDGYTFGSGTRLTVV.